These 13 T cell receptor beta chains originate from one sample sequenced in a study of T-cell reconstitution after alpha-beta-depleted transplantation in children. Preparation of the TCRbeta library used unique molecular identifiers. TCRdb analysed the PCR reads with MiXCR anew, one entry per CDR3 protein. The sample carries roughly 420,000 distinct CDR3 sequences, under 20% recorded once. Sequencing used PBMCs, mostly from graft donor cells, obtained 360 days after TCRalphabeta/CD19-depleted stem cell transplant. These receptor sequences come from a boy in the first two years of life who had a stem cell transplant for Wiskott-Aldrich syndrome, so the T cells may come from the graft donor.

This clonotype was observed a few times. The chain joins TRBV5-8 to TRBJ1-2; TRBD1 might be the D (6 bases). V was pared by 4 bases and J by 2 bases, with 12 bases between. The CDR3 extends over 14 amino acids. CDR1 is SGHTS and CDR2 is YDEGEE in the germline V gene. The CDR3 sequence is CASSTRTANYGYTF. The CDR3 DNA follows: TGTGCCAGCAGCACACGGACAGCCAACTATGGCTACACCTTC.

This chain uses TRBV6-5 with TRBJ2-3; tentatively, D is TRBD1 (6 bases). CDR3 length equals 13 residues. Per germline, CDR1 MNHEY and CDR2 SVGAGI. Trimming shortened V by 3 bases and J by 6 bases, and 10 bases separated the two germline ends. CDR3 nucleotides: TGTGCCAGCAGTTATGACAGGAGGGATACGCAGTATTTT. Amino acid sequence: CASSYDRRDTQYF.

This chain joins TRBV6-5 and TRBJ1-1; no reliable D call. Germline loops: CDR1 MNHEY, CDR2 SVGAGI. The CDR3 is 14 amino acids. V lost 5 bases, J lost 6 bases, and 16 bases lay in between. CDR3 protein: CASSPDGRGSEAFF. The DNA for the CDR3 is TGTGCCAGCAGTCCGGACGGACGGGGTTCTGAAGCTTTCTTT.

The rearrangement uses TRBV5-1 and TRBJ2-3, with TRBD2 matching 10 bases. CDR3 length: 16 amino acids. Per germline, CDR1 SGHRS and CDR2 YFSETQ. The V and J ends lost 2 bases and 1 base, in that order; junction bases with no gene match: 4. The DNA of the CDR3 is TGCGCCAGCAGCTTACTAGCGGGGAGGGGCACAGATACGCAGTATTTT. As protein: CASSLLAGRGTDTQYF.

This clonotype was observed a handful of times. V gene TRBV3-1 combines with J gene TRBJ2-5; D uncertain. The CDR3 consists of 15 residues. Germline V gene sequence: CDR1 LGHDT, CDR2 YNNKEL (reference sequence). The ends were cut back, 0 bases at V and 1 base at J, with 9 bases in the middle. The CDR3 loop reads CASSQDRTVQETQYF. The CDR3 DNA reads as TGTGCCAGCAGCCAAGATAGAACAGTCCAAGAGACCCAGTACTTC.

This chain connects TRBV12-3 or TRBV12-4 to TRBJ2-5, with 10 bases matching TRBD1. With 7 bases clipped from V and 4 bases from J, the junction kept 6 bases outside the gene matches. CDR3 size: 14 residues. The CDR3 loop reads CASTKTGGAETQYF. CDR3 bases: TGTGCCAGCACTAAGACAGGGGGCGCAGAGACCCAGTACTTC.

This clonotype was seen just once. The rearrangement uses TRBV7-2 and TRBJ1-3; tentatively, D is TRBD1 (5 bases). The CDR3 spans 15 residues. The germline gives CDR1 SGHTA, CDR2 FQGNSA. V was trimmed by 2 bases and J by 4 bases, leaving 12 bases between them. The CDR3 reads CASSLIAGRGNTIYF. The CDR3 DNA reads as TGTGCCAGCAGCTTAATCGCAGGGCGGGGAAACACCATATATTTT.

V is TRBV4-1 and J is TRBJ2-4; 10 bases match TRBD2. Germline loops: CDR1 MGHRA, CDR2 YSYEKL. This CDR3 region has 19 residues. V dropped 0 bases and J dropped 3; count of bases not matched to a gene: 11. CDR3 coding DNA: TGCGCCAGCAGCCAAGAAGGGGCTAGCGGGGGCCGGCTCAAAAACATTCAGTACTTC. Its translation: CASSQEGASGGRLKNIQYF.

This chain connects TRBV19 to TRBJ2-1; D is possibly TRBD2 (5 bases). V lost 3 bases to trimming and J lost 2 bases, with 14 bases between them. Germline V gene lookup returns CDR1 LNHDA and CDR2 SQIVND (reference sequence). The CDR3 is made up of 16 amino acids. The DNA of the CDR3 is TGTGCCAGTAGTATTATGAGGGTGATACCCTACAATGAGCAGTTCTTC. Amino acid sequence: CASSIMRVIPYNEQFF.

The V call is TRBV6-2 or TRBV6-3, the J call TRBJ2-2; no firm D call. V lost 2 bases and J 4 bases, leaving 8 bases between the germline ends. The length of the CDR3 is 14 residues. Germline V lookup: CDR1 MNHEY, CDR2 SVGEGT. DNA for the CDR3: TGTGCCAGCAGTTACCGCAAGTTCACCGGGGAGCTGTTTTTT. As protein: CASSYRKFTGELFF.

This clonotype was seen a few times. The CDR3 DNA reads TGTGCCAGCAGCTTGGACGCGGGACAGGTTAGATACGAGCAGTACTTC. It translates to CASSLDAGQVRYEQYF. V and J are TRBV5-5 and TRBJ2-7; 8 nucleotides match TRBD1. This CDR3 is 16 amino acids long. The junction had 9 bases not matched to a gene; V was cut back by 0 bases and J by 4 bases. Germline lookup yields CDR1 SGHKS and CDR2 YYEKEE (reference sequence).

The V gene is TRBV20-1, the J gene TRBJ1-3; 8 bases match TRBD1. The germline CDR1 and CDR2 sequences are DFQATT and SNEGSKA (reference sequence). V shed 6 bases, J shed 3 bases, and the junction held 4 bases outside the gene matches. The CDR3 loop spans 13 amino acids. The DNA of the CDR3 is TGCAGTGCCAGGACAGGGATTGGAAACACCATATATTTT. This sequence encodes CSARTGIGNTIYF.

This clonotype showed up just a few times. The chain uses TRBV5-1 and TRBJ2-7; 13 positions agree with TRBD2. V lost 4 bases to trimming and J lost 5 bases; unmatched junction nucleotides: 6. CDR1 and CDR2 from the germline V gene are SGHRS and YFSETQ. The CDR3 is 15 residues long. The DNA of the CDR3 is TGCGCCAGCAGCATCGGACTAGCGGGAGAGGACGAGCAGTACTTC. It specifies CASSIGLAGEDEQYF.